This TCR beta chain was recovered during a study of T cell responses to AZD1222 COVID-19 vaccine. Clones were sequenced by immunoSEQ multiplex PCR, and TCRdb holds only the in-frame ones, with some missing. The table has about 150,000 clones, about 92% seen once. Worth noting for this clone: Its antigen is currently unknown.

Study findings and constraints: Spike-specific TCR breadth and depth were elevated following two AZD1222 doses.

Germline loops: CDR1 MNHEY, CDR2 SVGEGT. Trimming shortened V by 6 bases and J by 0 bases, and 5 bases separated the two germline ends. The CDR3 is made up of 12 amino acids. Sequenced material: peripheral blood, taken 28 days after the second AZD1222 dose. This rearrangement joins TRBV6-2 or TRBV6-3 to TRBJ2-5; no definite D call. The sequence was collected from an adult who received the AZD1222 COVID-19 vaccine. This CDR3 reads CASSPYQETQYF. CDR3 in DNA: TGTGCCAGCAGCCCGTACCAAGAGACCCAGTACTTC.